This T cell receptor beta chain was sequenced for a study of blood T cell repertoires in COVID-19. Generated by immunoSEQ multiplex PCR, the TCRdb table keeps only in-frame clones and is missing some. The sample lists approximately 80,000 clones; roughly 82% were seen once. CDR1 LGHDT and CDR2 YNNKEL come from the germline V gene (reference sequence). Unmatched junction bases numbered 13, after V lost 4 bases and J lost 7 bases. CDR3 length: 16 amino acids. In its sample, this clone was seen once. This receptor was obtained from a man aged 50 to 59 with active COVID-19. The sample consisted of peripheral blood. The genes are TRBV3-1 (or the pseudogene TRBV3-2) and TRBJ1-3; 7 positions agree with TRBD1. The CDR3 spells CASSRTGSSSGNTIYF. In DNA form, the CDR3 reads TGTGCCAGCAGCCGGACAGGCTCTTCCTCGGGGAACACCATATATTTT.